Included here is one T cell receptor (beta chain) sequence, with context. The sample comes from a study of T cell changes during pregnancy in multiple sclerosis. With 3 bases clipped from V and 5 bases from J, the junction kept 9 bases outside the gene matches. The CDR3 spans 17 residues. From germline, CDR1 is SGHRS and CDR2 YFSETQ. The data were produced by immunoSEQ multiplex PCR, yet TCRdb's version contains in-frame clones alone and is incomplete. The repertoire has more than 50,000 clones, approximately 92% of them found once; the top ten carry roughly 1.2%. The rearrangement links TRBV5-1 to TRBJ1-6; 9 nucleotides agree with TRBD1. The material sequenced was peripheral blood, taken after pregnancy. The clonotype comes from a female donor in good health, enrolled as a control in a pregnancy study. CDR3 sequence reads: CASSSRDRDAHNSPLHF. The CDR3, as DNA: TGCGCCAGCAGCTCACGGGACAGGGATGCCCATAATTCACCCCTCCACTTT.